These 31 T cell receptor beta chains share one sample of origin, sequenced in a study of blood T cell repertoires in COVID-19. TCRdb's copy holds only in-frame clones and misses some; the assay was immunoSEQ multiplex PCR. The table has fewer than 350,000 clones, roughly 85% seen once; the top ten hold over 1.5%. Sequencing was performed on PBMCs or T cells enriched from blood (not recorded which). The origin of the receptors is a woman in her twenties or thirties who had been exposed to COVID-19.

The gene calls are TRBV19 and TRBJ2-1, with TRBD1 as a possible D gene (6 bases). The germline gives CDR1 LNHDA, CDR2 SQIVND (reference sequence). V dropped 3 bases and J dropped 4 bases, with 7 bases sitting between them. This CDR3 has 13 amino acids. The CDR3 sequence: CASSIGQYNEQFF. The CDR3 DNA sequence: TGTGCCAGTAGTATCGGACAGTACAATGAGCAGTTCTTC.

The chain joins TRBV11-1 to TRBJ1-3; 7 bases align to TRBD1. CDR1 SGHAT and CDR2 FQDESV come from the germline V gene (reference sequence). CDR3 size: 14 residues. Trimming at V came to 5 bases and at J to 4 bases, leaving 5 bases not matched to a gene. The CDR3 reads CASSLTGVGNTIYF. CDR3 nucleotides: TGTGCCAGCAGCCTAACAGGGGTCGGAAACACCATATATTTT.

The chain links TRBV5-1 to TRBJ2-1; 8 positions match TRBD2. CDR1 is SGHRS and CDR2 is YFSETQ in the germline V gene. J gave up 5 bases and V 3 bases, and 10 bases lay outside the gene matches. The CDR3 length is 16 residues. This CDR3 reads CASSSMAGGFNNEQFF. DNA of the CDR3: TGCGCCAGCAGCTCCATGGCGGGGGGCTTCAACAATGAGCAGTTCTTC. The complete variable domain, with remaining parts taken from reference TRBV5-1 and TRBJ2-1, reads KAGVTQTPRYLIKTRGQQVTLSCSPISGHRSVSWYQQTPGQGLQFLFEYFSETQRNKGNFPGRFSGRQFSNSRSEMNVSTLELGDSALYLCASSSMAGGFNNEQFFGPGTRLTVL.

The chain links TRBV28 to TRBJ2-2; 7 nucleotides agree with TRBD1. This CDR3 region has 14 residues. With 5 bases clipped from V and 5 bases from J, the junction kept 5 bases outside the gene matches. Germline V gene data show CDR1 as MDHEN and CDR2 as SYDVKM. Written as DNA, the CDR3 is TGTGCCAGCAGTCCGACAGGGTTGACCGGGGAGCTGTTTTTT. Amino acid sequence: CASSPTGLTGELFF.

The V and J genes are TRBV6-6 and TRBJ2-7; D possibly corresponds to TRBD2 (5 bases). The CDR3 is 11 amino acids. Deletions cut 5 bases from V and 5 bases from J, with 7 bases between. Germline CDR1 reads MNHNY; CDR2 reads SVGAGI (reference sequence). In DNA form, the CDR3 reads TGTGCCAGCAGTCCCGGGGACGAGCAGTACTTC. Translation: CASSPGDEQYF.

The chain couples TRBV6-5 to TRBJ2-1, with D possibly TRBD1 on 5 matching bases. With 2 bases removed from V and 4 bases from J, the gap between germline ends came to 9 bases. CDR1 MNHEY and CDR2 SVGAGI come from the germline V gene. The length of the CDR3 is 14 residues. CDR3 region: CASSYGQGYNEQFF. DNA for the CDR3: TGTGCCAGCAGTTACGGGCAGGGTTACAATGAGCAGTTCTTC.

The chain uses TRBV12-2 and TRBJ1-1; TRBD1, the table's D call, was not compared with the DNA. TRBV12-2 is flagged as a pseudogene. The CDR3 totals 15 residues. CDR3 nucleotide sequence: TGTGCAAGTCGCTTAGCCGAGACAGGGTACACTGAAGCTTTCTTT. Translated, it gives CASRLAETGYTEAFF.

The chain joins TRBV7-6 to TRBJ2-7; 7 bases map to TRBD1. The CDR3 extends over 18 amino acids. Per germline, CDR1 SGHVS and CDR2 FNYEAQ. V trimming: 5 bases; J trimming: 0 bases; junction bases outside the gene matches: 16. The DNA for the CDR3 is TGTGCCAGCAGCCCCACCTTGACGGACAGGACCTTCTCCTACGAGCAGTACTTC. It yields the protein CASSPTLTDRTFSYEQYF.

Only one count was recorded for this clone. The chain recombines TRBV27 with TRBJ1-1; a possible D gene is TRBD1 (5 bases). Trimming removed 2 bases from V and 4 bases from J, with 8 bases in between. The CDR3 covers 13 residues. Germline V gene lookup returns CDR1 MNHEY and CDR2 SMNVEV (reference sequence). The CDR3 sequence: CASSLGGITEAFF. CDR3 DNA sequence: TGTGCCAGCAGTTTAGGGGGGATCACTGAAGCTTTCTTT.

For this clone: This specimen includes other DNA sequences encoding the same CDR3. V usage is TRBV18 and J usage is TRBJ2-1; possible D gene TRBD1, 6 bases. Germline V gives CDR1 KGHSH, CDR2 LQKENI. Trimming pared 2 bases from V and 0 bases from J, leaving 8 bases between. This CDR3 contains 15 residues. CDR3: CASSPRGSSYNEQFF. The CDR3 DNA reads TGTGCCAGCTCACCAAGGGGGAGCTCCTACAATGAGCAGTTCTTC.

The chain recombines TRBV30 with TRBJ2-7; 8 bases line up with TRBD1. Germline lookup yields CDR1 GTSNPN and CDR2 SVGIG (reference sequence). There are 14 residues in the CDR3. Trimming at V came to 2 bases and at J to 4 bases, leaving 7 bases not matched to a gene. The CDR3 loop is CAWSLGQGVYEQYF. The CDR3 bases are TGTGCCTGGAGTTTAGGACAGGGAGTTTACGAGCAGTACTTC.

The rearrangement uses TRBV27 and TRBJ2-7; D might be TRBD2 (5 bases). Trimming pared 5 bases from V and 4 bases from J, leaving 12 bases between. There are 13 residues in the CDR3. CDR1 and CDR2 (germline): MNHEY, SMNVEV (reference sequence). Written as DNA, the CDR3 is TGTGCCAGCAGTCCTTCGACGGGGTACGAGCAGTACTTC. Amino acids: CASSPSTGYEQYF.

The CDR3 bases are TGTGCCAGCAGCCGAGAGCGGGAGGTCCCGTTCTTC. As protein: CASSREREVPFF. The chain has TRBV11-2 and TRBJ2-1; 9 nucleotides line up with TRBD2. There are 12 residues in the CDR3. Germline V CDR1 and CDR2: SGHAT, FQNNGV. Germline trimming cut 5 bases from V and 15 bases from J; bases unmatched to any gene: 8.

This clone was seen a few times. CDR3 sequence: CASSLRRDQETQYF. The DNA for the CDR3 is TGCGCCAGCAGCTTGCGGCGGGATCAAGAGACCCAGTACTTC. The genes are TRBV5-1 and TRBJ2-5; TRBD2 might be the D (6 bases). Germline values: CDR1 SGHRS, CDR2 YFSETQ. The CDR3 spans 14 residues. The germline V and J ends were trimmed by 1 base and 2 bases, with 9 bases remaining between them.

The table lists this clone with a few counts. V is TRBV27 and J is TRBJ1-6; D is possibly TRBD1 (6 bases). CDR1 MNHEY and CDR2 SMNVEV come from the germline V gene (reference sequence). V was clipped by 9 bases and J by 10 bases, with 19 bases between them. The CDR3 runs to 14 residues. The CDR3 coding sequence is TGTGCCAGTCGTACAGGGTTCAGAGGATCACCCCTCCACTTT. Protein: CASRTGFRGSPLHF.

The chain couples TRBV11-3 to TRBJ2-4; 8 bases are shared with TRBD2. The V gene's germline CDR1 is SGHNT and CDR2 YENEEA. The CDR3 has 17 residues. The V gene end was trimmed by 1 base and the J gene end by 3 bases; junction bases not matched to a gene: 8. CDR3 nucleotide sequence: TGTGCCAGCAGCTTAGGGGGGCCACTAGCGGACAAAAACATTCAGTACTTC. As protein: CASSLGGPLADKNIQYF.

The chain couples TRBV6-6 to TRBJ1-4; 9 nucleotides line up with TRBD1. Germline V gene sequence: CDR1 MNHNY, CDR2 SVGAGI (reference sequence). The length of the CDR3 is 14 residues. Trimming took 7 bases from V and 3 from J; bases not matched to a gene: 3. For the CDR3, the DNA is TGTGCCAGCAAGCGGGACAGGGCTAATGAAAAACTGTTTTTT. Its translation: CASKRDRANEKLFF.

The chain is built from TRBV7-9 and TRBJ1-1; no reliable D call. Between the trimmed V and J ends, which lost 5 bases and 5 bases, there was a span of 18 bases. Per germline, CDR1 SEHNR and CDR2 FQNEAQ (reference sequence). This CDR3 spans 15 amino acids. CDR3 DNA: TGTGCCAGCAGCCCTAGTACGGGAGGGTGGACTGAAGCTTTCTTT. Its protein is CASSPSTGGWTEAFF. Together with reference TRBV7-9 and TRBJ1-1, the CDR3 gives the full variable domain: DTGVSQNPRHKITKRGQNVTFRCDPISEHNRLYWYRQTLGQGPEFLTYFQNEAQLEKSRLLSDRFSAERPKGSFSTLEIQRTEQGDSAMYLCASSPSTGGWTEAFFGQGTRLTVV.

This clone was found once. This sequence joins TRBV7-2 and TRBJ2-2, with TRBD2 matching over 8 bases. V dropped 5 bases and J dropped 3; count of bases not matched to a gene: 5. CDR3 length equals 15 residues. In germline, CDR1 is SGHTA, CDR2 FQGNSA. The DNA of the CDR3 is TGTGCCAGCAGCCCCGGGGGGGCCGACACCGGGGAGCTGTTTTTT. Amino acids: CASSPGGADTGELFF.

This chain links TRBV10-3 with TRBJ2-5; TRBD2 agrees at 11 bases. The junction had 4 bases not matched to a gene; V was cut back by 5 bases and J by 2 bases. Looked up from germline, CDR1 is ENHRY and CDR2 is SYGVKD. CDR3 length: 15 residues. In nucleotides, the CDR3 is TGTGCCATCAGTAATAGCGGGAGGGGGCAAGAGACCCAGTACTTC. This translates into CAISNSGRGQETQYF.

This rearrangement joins TRBV12-5 to TRBJ1-5, with unresolved D. Germline-derived CDR1 and CDR2 are LGHNT and FRNRAP. The CDR3 consists of 16 residues. Deletions cut 0 bases from V and 4 bases from J, with 13 bases between. CDR3 sequence reads: CASGLVLGYRNQPQHF. CDR3 bases: TGTGCTAGTGGTTTGGTCCTTGGGTACAGAAATCAGCCCCAGCATTTT.

On this clone itself: Other DNA sequences of this sample code for an identical CDR3. The chain uses TRBV5-4 and TRBJ1-5; D remains ambiguous. Germline CDR1 reads SGHNT; CDR2 reads YYREEE (reference sequence). V gave up 4 bases and J gave up 3 bases, with 5 bases separating them. The CDR3 length is 12 residues. The CDR3 is CASSLPNQPQHF. CDR3 DNA: TGTGCCAGCAGCCTTCCCAATCAGCCCCAGCATTTT.

This rearrangement joins TRBV3-1 (or the pseudogene TRBV3-2) to TRBJ2-1; no clear D gene. V was trimmed by 6 bases and J by 3 bases, leaving 3 bases between them. Germline CDR1 LGHDT, CDR2 YNNKEL (reference sequence). CDR3 length: 11 amino acids. CDR3 in DNA: TGTGCCAGCAGTCGCTACAATGAGCAGTTCTTC. Translating gives CASSRYNEQFF.

The V call is TRBV30, the J call TRBJ1-1; TRBD1 aligns across 9 bases. The CDR3 extends over 14 amino acids. Unmatched junction bases numbered 5, after V lost 3 bases and J lost 3 bases. Germline assignment: CDR1 GTSNPN and CDR2 SVGIG (reference sequence). The CDR3 loop reads CAWRVTGGYTEAFF. DNA for the CDR3: TGTGCCTGGAGGGTGACAGGGGGATACACTGAAGCTTTCTTT.

The CDR3 sequence: CASSLIREESSPLHF. In DNA form, the CDR3 reads TGTGCCAGCAGCTTAATTCGGGAGGAGAGTTCACCCCTCCACTTT. The chain recombines TRBV7-3 with TRBJ1-6; D call uncertain. V dropped 1 base and J dropped 9 bases, with 13 bases sitting between them. Per the germline V gene, CDR1 is SGHTA and CDR2 is FQGTGA. The CDR3 has 15 residues.

The V and J genes are TRBV7-3 and TRBJ2-7; unclear D gene. Germline values: CDR1 SGHTA, CDR2 FQGTGA. The V end lost 3 bases, the J end lost 5 bases, and 11 bases lay between the germline ends. This CDR3 spans 13 amino acids. The CDR3 DNA is TGTGCCAGCAGCTTCGACTTTGTTAACGAGCAGTACTTC. The encoded protein is CASSFDFVNEQYF.

This chain joins TRBV20-1 and TRBJ2-7; TRBD2 might be the D (5 bases). V was trimmed by 5 bases and J by 5 bases, leaving 10 bases between them. The CDR3 runs to 11 residues. Germline CDR1 DFQATT, CDR2 SNEGSKA (reference sequence). CDR3: CSAGREDEQYF. CDR3 in DNA: TGCAGTGCTGGGAGAGAAGACGAGCAGTACTTC.

The chain links TRBV4-1 to TRBJ2-1; 13 bases match TRBD2. The CDR3 is 15 amino acids. Germline CDR1 and CDR2: MGHRA and YSYEKL. V was pared by 5 bases and J by 7 bases, with 5 bases of the junction left unmatched. CDR3 DNA: TGCGCCAGCAGCTCGACTAGCGGGAGGACGAATGAGCAGTTCTTC. It is translated as CASSSTSGRTNEQFF.

V gene TRBV4-3 combines with J gene TRBJ2-7; D is perhaps TRBD1 (5 bases). This CDR3 spans 14 amino acids. Trimming took off 0 bases at V and 2 bases at J, with 8 bases between the two ends. Germline assignment: CDR1 LGHNA and CDR2 YSLEER. The CDR3 is CASSQEGRTYEQYF. The CDR3 DNA sequence: TGCGCCAGCAGCCAAGAGGGGCGGACCTACGAGCAGTACTTC.

This clone was picked up a small number of times. The chain couples TRBV5-1 to TRBJ1-5; perhaps TRBD1 as D (6 bases). The CDR3 is 15 residues long. With 1 base removed from V and 3 bases from J, the gap between germline ends came to 11 bases. CDR1 is SGHRS, CDR2 YFSETQ, per germline. CDR3 DNA sequence: TGCGCCAGCAGCTTGCAAGGACAGATCAATCAGCCCCAGCATTTT. As protein: CASSLQGQINQPQHF.

This chain joins TRBV7-9 and TRBJ1-1; D is ambiguous. This CDR3 region has 15 residues. With 1 base removed from V and 0 bases from J, the gap between germline ends came to 9 bases. Germline assignment: CDR1 SEHNR and CDR2 FQNEAQ (reference sequence). In DNA, the CDR3 is TGTGCCAGCAGCTTAGTTTCAGGCTTGAACACTGAAGCTTTCTTT. Translation: CASSLVSGLNTEAFF.